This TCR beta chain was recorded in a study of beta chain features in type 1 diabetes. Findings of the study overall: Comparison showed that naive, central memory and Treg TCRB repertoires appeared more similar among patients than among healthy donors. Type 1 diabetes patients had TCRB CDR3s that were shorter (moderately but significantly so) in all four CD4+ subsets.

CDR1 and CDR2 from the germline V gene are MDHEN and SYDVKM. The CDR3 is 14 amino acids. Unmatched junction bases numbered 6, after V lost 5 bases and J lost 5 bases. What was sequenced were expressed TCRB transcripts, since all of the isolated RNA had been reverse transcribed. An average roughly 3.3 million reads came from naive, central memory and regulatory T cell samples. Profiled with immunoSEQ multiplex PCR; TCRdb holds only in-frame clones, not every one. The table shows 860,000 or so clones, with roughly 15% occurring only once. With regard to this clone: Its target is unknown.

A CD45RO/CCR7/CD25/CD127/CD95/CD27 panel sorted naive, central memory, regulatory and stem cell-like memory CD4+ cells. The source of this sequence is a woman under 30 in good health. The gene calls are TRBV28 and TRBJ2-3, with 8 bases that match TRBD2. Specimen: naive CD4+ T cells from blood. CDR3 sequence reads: CASSTGLEVDTQYF. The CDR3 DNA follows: TGTGCCAGCAGTACGGGACTAGAGGTAGATACGCAGTATTTT.